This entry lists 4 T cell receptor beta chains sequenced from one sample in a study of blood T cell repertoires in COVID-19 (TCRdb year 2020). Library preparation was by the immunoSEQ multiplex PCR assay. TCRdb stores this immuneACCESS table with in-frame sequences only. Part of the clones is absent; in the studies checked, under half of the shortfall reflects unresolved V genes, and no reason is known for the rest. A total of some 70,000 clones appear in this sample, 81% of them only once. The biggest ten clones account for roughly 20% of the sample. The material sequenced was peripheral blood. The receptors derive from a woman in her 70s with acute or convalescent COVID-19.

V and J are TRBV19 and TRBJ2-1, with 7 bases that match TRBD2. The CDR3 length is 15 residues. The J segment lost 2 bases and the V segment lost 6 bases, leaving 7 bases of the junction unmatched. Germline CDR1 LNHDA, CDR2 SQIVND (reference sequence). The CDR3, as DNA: TGTGCCAGTAGCCGACTAGCCGTAACCTACAATGAGCAGTTCTTC. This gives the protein CASSRLAVTYNEQFF.

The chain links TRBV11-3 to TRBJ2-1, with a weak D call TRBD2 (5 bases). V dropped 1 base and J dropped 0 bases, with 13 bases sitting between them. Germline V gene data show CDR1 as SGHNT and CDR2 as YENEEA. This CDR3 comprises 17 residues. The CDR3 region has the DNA TGTGCCAGCAGCTTAGCCAGGACTGCCAGCTCCTACAATGAGCAGTTCTTC. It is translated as CASSLARTASSYNEQFF.

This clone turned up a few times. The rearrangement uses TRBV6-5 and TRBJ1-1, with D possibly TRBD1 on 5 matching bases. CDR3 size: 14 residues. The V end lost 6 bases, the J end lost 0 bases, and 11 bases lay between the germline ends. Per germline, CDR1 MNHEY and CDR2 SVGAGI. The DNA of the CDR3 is TGTGCCAGCAGAGACAGCATTTTGAACACTGAAGCTTTCTTT. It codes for CASRDSILNTEAFF.

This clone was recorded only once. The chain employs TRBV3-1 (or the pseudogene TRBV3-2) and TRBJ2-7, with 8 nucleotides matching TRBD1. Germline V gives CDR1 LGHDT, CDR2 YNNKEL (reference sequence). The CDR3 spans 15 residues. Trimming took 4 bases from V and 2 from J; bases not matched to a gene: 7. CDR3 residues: CASSPTGAPTYEQYF. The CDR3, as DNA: TGTGCCAGCAGCCCGACAGGGGCTCCAACCTACGAGCAGTACTTC.